This is a list of T cell receptor beta chains from one sample in a study of molecular identifiers for immune sequencing clone quantification. MiXCR was run by TCRdb on the PCR reads, yielding one entry per CDR3 protein. The sample lists some 590,000 distinct CDR3 sequences, around 25% occurring once. The sequenced material came from naive CD8+ T cells from blood, with Jurkat cell RNA spiked in. Receptor source: a human donor in good health. Some libraries in this study had Jurkat cell RNA spiked in. CDR3s include the opening cysteine and the closing phenylalanine or tryptophan. Fields, in order: CDR3 length, J gene, V gene, CDR3 protein.

14 TRBJ1-1 TRBV19 CASRQGPPSTEAFF
12 TRBJ2-1 TRBV28 CASSLAGVDLFF
15 TRBJ1-1 TRBV19 CASSIATGSNTEAFF
17 TRBJ2-2 TRBV19 CATSPISSGPNTGELFF
16 TRBJ2-1 TRBV4-3 CASSQSQGFGHNEQFF
17 TRBJ2-3 TRBV12-3/TRBV12-4 CASSGGPAGYSTDTQYF
15 TRBJ1-5 TRBV20-1 CSARDLRGSNQPQHF
16 TRBJ1-1 TRBV30 CAWTLPGQGFRTEAFF
16 TRBJ2-3 TRBV9 CASSPSDGGPADTQYF
19 TRBJ2-2 TRBV4-2 CASSQGRGHAGVAGGELFF
14 TRBJ1-5 TRBV19 CASKGTGVIQPQHF
14 TRBJ1-5 TRBV7-9 CASSHEGGRQPQHF
15 TRBJ1-5 TRBV30 CAWSATTFSNQPQHF